This T cell receptor beta chain was captured in a study of shared clonotypes between healthy human individuals. Background on the study: Three CD4 naive, three CD4 memory, two CD8 naive and one CD8 memory plate were used per donor. Study-wide findings and caveats: The four-donor shared clonotypes exceeded non-shared clonotypes in generation probability, with non-shared ones scoring lower. Owing to a small donor count, the genetic and exposure-history diversity represented was limited.

Regarding this clone: Its antigen is unknown.

Measured with immunoSEQ multiplex PCR; TCRdb has only the in-frame clones, and not every one. Of under 1 million clones in the sample, about 96% are singletons; the top ten hold about 0.25%. CD45RO-negative, CCR7-selected cells formed the naive CD8 fraction, which excluded terminally differentiated effector memory CD45RA+ cells. Per the germline V gene, CDR1 is SGHVS and CDR2 is FNYEAQ. Trimming left V 0 bases short and J 10 bases short, with 13 bases between. This CDR3 is built from 14 residues. This clonotype was sampled from a man aged 25-45 years in good health. The chain recombines TRBV7-6 with TRBJ2-1, with D unresolved. The sequenced material came from naive CD8+ T cells sorted from blood. CDR3 region: CASSLASVADEQFF. DNA for the CDR3: TGTGCCAGCAGCTTAGCGTCCGTGGCAGACGAGCAGTTCTTC.